This record concerns one T cell receptor beta chain sequence. Antigen unknown. Germline loops: CDR1 LGHNA, CDR2 YSLEER. The CDR3 covers 15 residues. Between the trimmed V and J ends, which lost 0 bases and 5 bases, there was a span of 11 bases. MiXCR, applied by TCRdb to the reads, yields one record per CDR3 protein. The data contain roughly 250,000 distinct CDR3 sequences, 9% to 15% of them singletons. The sample comes from a study of T cell repertoires in cytomegalovirus infection. Broader study findings: Pooled public TCR beta family frequency picked out CMV carriers with the relevant HLA. Ex vivo, HLA-C-restricted CMV-specific TCR beta clonotypes prevailed over the rest of the response.

The sequencing sample was made of PBMCs. The chain couples TRBV4-3 to TRBJ2-1; perhaps TRBD2 as D (6 bases). The TCR comes from a human donor in good health (CMV status not recorded). Some clones in this sample may be carry-over from other donors' samples. CDR3 amino acids: CASSQDGGTDNEQFF. The CDR3 nucleotides read TGCGCCAGCAGCCAAGACGGCGGGACCGACAATGAGCAGTTCTTC.